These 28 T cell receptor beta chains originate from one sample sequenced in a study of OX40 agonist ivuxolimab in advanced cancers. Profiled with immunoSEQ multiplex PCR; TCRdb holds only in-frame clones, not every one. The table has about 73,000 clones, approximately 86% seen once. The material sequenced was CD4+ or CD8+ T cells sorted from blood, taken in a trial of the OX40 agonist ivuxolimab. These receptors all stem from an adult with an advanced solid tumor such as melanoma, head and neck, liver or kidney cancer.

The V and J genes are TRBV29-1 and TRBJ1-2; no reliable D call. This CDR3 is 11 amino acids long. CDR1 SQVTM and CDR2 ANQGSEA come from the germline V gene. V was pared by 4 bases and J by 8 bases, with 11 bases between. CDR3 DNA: TGCAGCGTTGGGGCCGGCAGAGGCTACACCTTC. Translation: CSVGAGRGYTF.

The chain's CDR3 is CASSLSGVATGELFF. CDR3 nucleotide sequence: TGCGCCAGCAGCTTGTCGGGGGTAGCCACCGGGGAGCTGTTTTTT. The chain carries TRBV5-1 and TRBJ2-2; the D gene is possibly TRBD2 (6 bases). The CDR3 sequence is 15 residues long. In germline, CDR1 is SGHRS, CDR2 YFSETQ. Trimming left V 1 base short and J 4 bases short, with 11 bases between.

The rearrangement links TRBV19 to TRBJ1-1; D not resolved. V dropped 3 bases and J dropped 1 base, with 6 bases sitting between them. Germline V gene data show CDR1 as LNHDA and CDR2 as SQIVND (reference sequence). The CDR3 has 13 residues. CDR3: CASSMQQNTEAFF. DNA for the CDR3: TGTGCCAGTAGTATGCAGCAGAACACTGAAGCTTTCTTT. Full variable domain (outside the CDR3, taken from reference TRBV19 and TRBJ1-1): DGGITQSPKYLFRKEGQNVTLSCEQNLNHDAMYWYRQDPGQGLRLIYYSQIVNDFQKGDIAEGYSVSREKKESFPLTVTSAQKNPTAFYLCASSMQQNTEAFFGQGTRLTVV.

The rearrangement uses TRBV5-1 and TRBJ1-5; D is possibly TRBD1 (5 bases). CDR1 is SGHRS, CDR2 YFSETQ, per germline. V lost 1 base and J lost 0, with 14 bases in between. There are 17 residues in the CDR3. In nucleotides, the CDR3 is TGCGCCAGCAGCTTGAGGCCAGGGAGTGGTAGCAATCAGCCCCAGCATTTT. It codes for CASSLRPGSGSNQPQHF.

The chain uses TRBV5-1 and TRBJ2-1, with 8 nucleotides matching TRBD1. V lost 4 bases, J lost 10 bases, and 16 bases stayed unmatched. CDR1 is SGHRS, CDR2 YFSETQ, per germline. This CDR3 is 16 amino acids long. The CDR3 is CASSVMAGGAVGEQFF. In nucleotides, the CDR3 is TGCGCCAGCAGCGTGATGGCAGGGGGCGCGGTTGGAGAGCAGTTCTTC.

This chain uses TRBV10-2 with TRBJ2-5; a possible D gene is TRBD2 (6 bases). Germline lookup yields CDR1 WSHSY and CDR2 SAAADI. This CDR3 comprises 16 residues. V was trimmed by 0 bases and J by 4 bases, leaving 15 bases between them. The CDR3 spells CASSESSGEKGETQYF. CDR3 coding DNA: TGCGCCAGCAGTGAGTCTTCGGGGGAGAAGGGAGAGACCCAGTACTTC.

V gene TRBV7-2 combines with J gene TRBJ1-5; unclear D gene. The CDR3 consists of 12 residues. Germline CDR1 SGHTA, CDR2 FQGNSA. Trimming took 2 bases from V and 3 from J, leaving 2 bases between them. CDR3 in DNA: TGTGCCAGCAGCTTAATCAATCAGCCCCAGCATTTT. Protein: CASSLINQPQHF.

The CDR3 sequence: CASSQGLAGGSYSYEQYF. In DNA, the CDR3 is TGTGCCAGCAGCCAGGGACTAGCGGGGGGATCCTACTCCTACGAGCAGTACTTC. V usage is TRBV7-8 and J usage is TRBJ2-7; 15 bases align to TRBD2. The V segment lost 5 bases and the J segment 0 bases; nucleotides outside the gene matches: 8. The V gene's germline CDR1 is SGHVS and CDR2 FQNEAQ. This CDR3 spans 18 amino acids.

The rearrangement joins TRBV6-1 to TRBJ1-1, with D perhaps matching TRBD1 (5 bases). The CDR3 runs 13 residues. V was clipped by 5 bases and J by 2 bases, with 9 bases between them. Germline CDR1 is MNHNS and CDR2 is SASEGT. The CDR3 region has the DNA TGTGCCAGCAGTCAGGGCCCAAACACTGAAGCTTTCTTT. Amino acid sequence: CASSQGPNTEAFF.

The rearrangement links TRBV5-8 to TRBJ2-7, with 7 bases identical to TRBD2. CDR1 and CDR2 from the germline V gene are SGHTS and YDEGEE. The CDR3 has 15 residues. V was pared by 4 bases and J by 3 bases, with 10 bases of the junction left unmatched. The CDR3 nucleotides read TGTGCCAGCAGCGTCCGGGAGGCGGGGTACTACGAGCAGTACTTC. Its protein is CASSVREAGYYEQYF.

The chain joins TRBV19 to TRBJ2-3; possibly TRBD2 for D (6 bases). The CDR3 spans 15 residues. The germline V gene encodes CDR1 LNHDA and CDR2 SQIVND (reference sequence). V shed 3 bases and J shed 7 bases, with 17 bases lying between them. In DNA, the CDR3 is TGTGCCAGTAGTATTGGCGGGGACGGGAGAAATACGCAGTATTTT. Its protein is CASSIGGDGRNTQYF.

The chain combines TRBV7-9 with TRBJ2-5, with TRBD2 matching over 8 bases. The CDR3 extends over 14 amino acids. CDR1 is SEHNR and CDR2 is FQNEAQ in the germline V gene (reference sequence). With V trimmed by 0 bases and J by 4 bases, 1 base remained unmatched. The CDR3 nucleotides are TGTGCCAGCAGCTTAGCGGCGGGAGGAGAGACCCAGTACTTC. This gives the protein CASSLAAGGETQYF.

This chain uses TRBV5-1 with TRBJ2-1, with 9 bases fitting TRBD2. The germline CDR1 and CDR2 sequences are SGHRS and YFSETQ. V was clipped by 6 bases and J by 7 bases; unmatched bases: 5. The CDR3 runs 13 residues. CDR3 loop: CASTSGMGNEQFF. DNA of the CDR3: TGCGCCAGCACTAGCGGGATGGGTAATGAGCAGTTCTTC.

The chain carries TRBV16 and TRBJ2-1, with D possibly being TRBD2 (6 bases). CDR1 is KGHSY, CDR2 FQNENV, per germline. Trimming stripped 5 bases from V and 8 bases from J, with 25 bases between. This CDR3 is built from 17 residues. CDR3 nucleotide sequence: TGTGCCAGCAGCGGGTGGGAGGTAGGTGACAATCGTGATGAGCAGTTCTTC. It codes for CASSGWEVGDNRDEQFF. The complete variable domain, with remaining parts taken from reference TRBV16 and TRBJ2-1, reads GEEVAQTPKHLVRGEGQKAKLYCAPIKGHSYVFWYQQVLKNEFKFLISFQNENVFDETGMPKERFSAKCLPNSPCSLEIQATKLEDSAVYFCASSGWEVGDNRDEQFFGPGTRLTVL.

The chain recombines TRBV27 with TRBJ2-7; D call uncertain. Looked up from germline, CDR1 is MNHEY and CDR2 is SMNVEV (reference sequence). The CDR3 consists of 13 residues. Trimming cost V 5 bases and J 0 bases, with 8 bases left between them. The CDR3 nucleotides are TGTGCCAGCAGTCCCTACACCTCCTACGAGCAGTACTTC. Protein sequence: CASSPYTSYEQYF.

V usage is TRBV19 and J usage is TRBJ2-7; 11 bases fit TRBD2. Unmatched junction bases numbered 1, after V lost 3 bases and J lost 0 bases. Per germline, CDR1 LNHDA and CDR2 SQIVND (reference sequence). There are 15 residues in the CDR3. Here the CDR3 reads CASSIGTSGSYEQYF. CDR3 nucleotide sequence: TGTGCCAGTAGTATCGGGACTAGCGGCTCCTACGAGCAGTACTTC.

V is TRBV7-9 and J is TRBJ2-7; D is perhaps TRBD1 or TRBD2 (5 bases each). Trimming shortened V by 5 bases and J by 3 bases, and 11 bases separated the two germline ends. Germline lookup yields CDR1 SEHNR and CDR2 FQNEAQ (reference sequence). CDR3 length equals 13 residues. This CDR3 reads CASSGRDGYEQYF. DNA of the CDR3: TGTGCCAGCAGCGGAAGGGACGGCTACGAGCAGTACTTC. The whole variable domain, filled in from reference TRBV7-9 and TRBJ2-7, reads DTGVSQNPRHKITKRGQNVTFRCDPISEHNRLYWYRQTLGQGPEFLTYFQNEAQLEKSRLLSDRFSAERPKGSFSTLEIQRTEQGDSAMYLCASSGRDGYEQYFGPGTRLTVT.

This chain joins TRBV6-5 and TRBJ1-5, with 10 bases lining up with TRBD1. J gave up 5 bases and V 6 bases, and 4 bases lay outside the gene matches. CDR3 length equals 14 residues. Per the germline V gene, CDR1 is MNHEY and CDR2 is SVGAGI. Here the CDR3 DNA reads TGTGCCAGCAGAAGGACAGGGGGGGATCAGCCCCAGCATTTT. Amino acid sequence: CASRRTGGDQPQHF.

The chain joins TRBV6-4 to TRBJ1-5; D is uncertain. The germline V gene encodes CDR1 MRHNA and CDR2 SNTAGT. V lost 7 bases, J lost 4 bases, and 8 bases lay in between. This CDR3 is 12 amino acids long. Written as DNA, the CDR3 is TGTGCCAGCACAGGAGAGAATCAGCCCCAGCATTTT. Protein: CASTGENQPQHF.

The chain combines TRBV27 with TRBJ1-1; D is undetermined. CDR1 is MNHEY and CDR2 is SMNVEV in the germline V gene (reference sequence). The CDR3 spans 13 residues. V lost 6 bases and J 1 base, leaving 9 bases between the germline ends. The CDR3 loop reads CASSKRQNTEAFF. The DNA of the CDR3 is TGTGCCAGCAGCAAGAGGCAGAACACTGAAGCTTTCTTT.

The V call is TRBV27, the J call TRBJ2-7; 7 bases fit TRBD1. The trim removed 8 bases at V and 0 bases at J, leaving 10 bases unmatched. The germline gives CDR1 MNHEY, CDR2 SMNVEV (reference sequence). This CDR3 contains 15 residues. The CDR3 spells CASRGRGGPSYEQYF. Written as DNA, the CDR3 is TGTGCCAGCCGGGGACGAGGGGGCCCCTCCTACGAGCAGTACTTC.

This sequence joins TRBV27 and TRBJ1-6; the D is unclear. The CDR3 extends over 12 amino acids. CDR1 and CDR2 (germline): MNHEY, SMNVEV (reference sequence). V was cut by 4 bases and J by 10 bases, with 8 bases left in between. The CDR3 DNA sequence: TGTGCCAGCAGTTCTCTCAGGTCACCCCTCCACTTT. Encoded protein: CASSSLRSPLHF.

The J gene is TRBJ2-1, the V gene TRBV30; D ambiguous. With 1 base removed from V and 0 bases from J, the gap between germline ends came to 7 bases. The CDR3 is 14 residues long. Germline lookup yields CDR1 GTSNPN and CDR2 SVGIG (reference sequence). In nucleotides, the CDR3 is TGTGCCTGGAGTGACGTCAGCTCCTACAATGAGCAGTTCTTC. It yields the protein CAWSDVSSYNEQFF. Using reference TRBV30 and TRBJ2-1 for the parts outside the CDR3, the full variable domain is SQTIHQWPATLVQPVGSPLSLECTVEGTSNPNLYWYRQAAGRGLQLLFYSVGIGQISSEVPQNLSASRPQDRQFILSSKKLLLSDSGFYLCAWSDVSSYNEQFFGPGTRLTVL.

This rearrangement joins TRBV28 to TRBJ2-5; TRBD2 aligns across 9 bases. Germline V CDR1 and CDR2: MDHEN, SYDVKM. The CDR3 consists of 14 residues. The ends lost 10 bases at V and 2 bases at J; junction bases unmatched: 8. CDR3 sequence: CATRLADFQETQYF. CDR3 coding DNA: TGTGCCACGCGACTAGCGGACTTTCAAGAGACCCAGTACTTC. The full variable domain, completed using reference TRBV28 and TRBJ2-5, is DVKVTQSSRYLVKRTGEKVFLECVQDMDHENMFWYRQDPGLGLRLIYFSYDVKMKEKGDIPEGYSVSREKKERFSLILESASTNQTSMYLCATRLADFQETQYFGPGTRLLVL.

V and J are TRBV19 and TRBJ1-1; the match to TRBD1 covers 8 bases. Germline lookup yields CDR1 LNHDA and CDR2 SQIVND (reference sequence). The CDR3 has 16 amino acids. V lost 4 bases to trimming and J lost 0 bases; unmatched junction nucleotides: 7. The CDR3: CASSTSQGGLNTEAFF. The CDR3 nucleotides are TGTGCCAGTAGTACCTCACAGGGGGGATTGAACACTGAAGCTTTCTTT.

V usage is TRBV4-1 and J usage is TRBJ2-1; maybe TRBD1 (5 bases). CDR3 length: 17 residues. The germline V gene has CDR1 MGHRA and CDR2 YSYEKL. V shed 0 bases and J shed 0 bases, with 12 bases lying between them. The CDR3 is CASSQDWGQSSYNEQFF. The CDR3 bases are TGCGCCAGCAGCCAAGATTGGGGCCAGAGCTCCTACAATGAGCAGTTCTTC.

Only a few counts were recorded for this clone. This CDR3 reads CASSEAGMANYGYTF. The CDR3 DNA sequence: TGTGCCAGCAGTGAGGCAGGGATGGCTAACTATGGCTACACCTTC. The chain has TRBV2 and TRBJ1-2; weak D call: TRBD1 (5 bases). There are 15 residues in the CDR3. CDR1 is SNHLY and CDR2 is FYNNEI in the germline V gene. V was trimmed by 3 bases and J by 0 bases, leaving 11 bases between them.

Here the CDR3 reads CASSKGQGPEKLFF. The CDR3 region has the DNA TGTGCCAGCAGCAAGGGACAGGGACCGGAAAAACTGTTTTTT. V and J are TRBV5-6 and TRBJ1-4, with 9 bases matching TRBD1. This CDR3 is built from 14 residues. The germline V gene encodes CDR1 SGHDT and CDR2 YYEEEE. Trimming took 4 bases from V and 8 from J; bases not matched to a gene: 6.